Following are 22 T cell receptor beta chains from one sample sequenced in a study of blood T cell repertoires in COVID-19. The table came from immunoSEQ multiplex PCR; TCRdb's copy has only in-frame clones and leaves some out. The table lists about 350,000 clones, roughly 87% of them singletons. What was sequenced was PBMCs or T cells enriched from blood (not recorded which). The origin of the receptors is a woman aged 25-40 years who had recovered from COVID-19.

This sequence joins TRBV14 and TRBJ2-7; 11 positions agree with TRBD1. This CDR3 is 14 amino acids long. V shed 3 bases, J shed 2 bases, and the junction held 0 bases outside the gene matches. CDR1 is SGHDN and CDR2 is FVKESK in the germline V gene. The CDR3 DNA is TGTGCCAGCAGCCAGGGACAGGGGGCCTACGAGCAGTACTTC. Protein sequence: CASSQGQGAYEQYF.

The chain employs TRBV2 and TRBJ2-7; no clear D. This CDR3 comprises 15 residues. The germline V and J ends were trimmed by 3 bases and 2 bases, with 14 bases remaining between them. CDR1 is SNHLY and CDR2 is FYNNEI in the germline V gene. The CDR3 DNA follows: TGTGCCAGCAGTGAGGTTGAGGCGAAACCCTACGAGCAGTACTTC. Its protein product is CASSEVEAKPYEQYF.

The rearrangement uses TRBV5-1 and TRBJ2-2; TRBD1 might be the D (5 bases). This CDR3 comprises 15 residues. V was cut by 0 bases and J by 8 bases, with 14 bases left in between. Germline V gene sequence: CDR1 SGHRS, CDR2 YFSETQ. The CDR3 reads CASSLAAGPEGELFF. CDR3 DNA sequence: TGCGCCAGCAGCTTGGCGGCAGGGCCTGAGGGGGAGCTGTTTTTT.

The chain carries TRBV7-8 and TRBJ1-1, with a tentative D call TRBD1 (5 bases). Between the trimmed V and J ends, which lost 1 base and 12 bases, there was a span of 21 bases. The germline CDR1 and CDR2 sequences are SGHVS and FQNEAQ. The CDR3 spans 15 residues. The CDR3: CASSLERDRALFSFF. The CDR3 DNA is TGTGCCAGCAGCTTAGAGCGGGACCGGGCCTTGTTTTCTTTCTTT.

This clone was counted a single time. In DNA, the CDR3 is TGTGCCAGCAGCACACAGAACACTGAAGCTTTCTTT. This gives the protein CASSTQNTEAFF. J is TRBJ1-1 and V is TRBV2; D is uncertain. The V gene's germline CDR1 is SNHLY and CDR2 FYNNEI. The CDR3 spans 12 residues. Trimming took off 6 bases at V and 1 base at J, with 6 bases between the two ends.

This rearrangement joins TRBV30 to TRBJ1-1; D is possibly TRBD1 (5 bases). The germline V and J ends were trimmed by 1 base and 2 bases, with 8 bases remaining between them. Germline V CDR1 and CDR2: GTSNPN, SVGIG (reference sequence). This CDR3 comprises 13 residues. The CDR3 loop is CAWSEGENTEAFF. The CDR3 DNA reads as TGTGCCTGGAGTGAAGGGGAAAACACTGAAGCTTTCTTT. The full variable domain, rest sourced from reference TRBV30 and TRBJ1-1, is SQTIHQWPATLVQPVGSPLSLECTVEGTSNPNLYWYRQAAGRGLQLLFYSVGIGQISSEVPQNLSASRPQDRQFILSSKKLLLSDSGFYLCAWSEGENTEAFFGQGTRLTVV.

V gene TRBV5-1 combines with J gene TRBJ2-2, with a possible D match to TRBD2 (5 bases). The V and J ends lost 1 base and 0 bases respectively, with 10 bases between them. There are 16 residues in the CDR3. The V gene's germline CDR1 is SGHRS and CDR2 YFSETQ. The CDR3 DNA sequence: TGCGCCAGCAGCTTGACCGGGAATGCGAACACCGGGGAGCTGTTTTTT. Translated: CASSLTGNANTGELFF.

This clone has only a few counts. This sequence joins TRBV27 and TRBJ2-1; tentative D call: TRBD2 (5 bases). The CDR3 covers 15 residues. Germline V CDR1 and CDR2: MNHEY, SMNVEV (reference sequence). Deletions cut 3 bases from V and 3 bases from J, with 12 bases between. CDR3 sequence (DNA): TGTGCCAGCAGTTTGGGTAGTGACTACTACAATGAGCAGTTCTTC. It encodes CASSLGSDYYNEQFF.

The CDR3 DNA is TGTGCCAGCAGCTTAGCGGTCCTTCCTGGACTCGAGCAGTACTTC. This sequence encodes CASSLAVLPGLEQYF. This rearrangement joins TRBV7-8 to TRBJ2-7, with D tentatively TRBD2 (5 bases). Trimming stripped 0 bases from V and 6 bases from J, with 15 bases between. Per the germline V gene, CDR1 is SGHVS and CDR2 is FQNEAQ. The CDR3 is 15 residues long.

The chain recombines TRBV5-6 with TRBJ2-7; the match to TRBD1 covers 7 bases. Germline V gives CDR1 SGHDT, CDR2 YYEEEE. V was clipped by 0 bases and J by 2 bases; unmatched bases: 2. The CDR3 covers 14 residues. The CDR3 loop is CASSLAGQTYEQYF. The CDR3 DNA reads TGTGCCAGCAGCTTGGCGGGACAGACCTACGAGCAGTACTTC.

This sequence joins TRBV5-6 and TRBJ1-2, with a possible D match to TRBD1 (6 bases). CDR1 SGHDT and CDR2 YYEEEE come from the germline V gene. The ends were cut back, 0 bases at V and 2 bases at J, with 8 bases in the middle. The length of the CDR3 is 14 residues. CDR3 bases: TGTGCCAGCAGCTTGGAAAGGGGGAACTATGGCTACACCTTC. Amino acids: CASSLERGNYGYTF.

This rearrangement joins TRBV29-1 to TRBJ2-7, with D perhaps matching TRBD2 (5 bases). Per germline, CDR1 SQVTM and CDR2 ANQGSEA. Trimming took off 0 bases at V and 2 bases at J, with 11 bases between the two ends. The CDR3 length is 14 residues. The CDR3 DNA sequence: TGCAGCGTTGAAGAAGAGGGCCAGCCCTACGAGCAGTACTTC. Translation: CSVEEEGQPYEQYF.

The rearrangement links TRBV9 to TRBJ1-5, with a possible D match to TRBD1 (6 bases). This CDR3 spans 16 amino acids. CDR1 is SGDLS and CDR2 is YYNGEE in the germline V gene. V gave up 4 bases and J gave up 3 bases, with 17 bases separating them. The DNA of the CDR3 is TGTGCCAGCAGCCCCTCGGGTGGGGGCTACAATCAGCCCCAGCATTTT. It yields the protein CASSPSGGGYNQPQHF.

The chain couples TRBV3-1 (or the pseudogene TRBV3-2) to TRBJ1-2; 7 positions match TRBD1. After removal of 0 bases from V and 6 bases from J, the junction contained 13 bases not matched to a gene. CDR1 is LGHDT and CDR2 is YNNKEL in the germline V gene (reference sequence). The CDR3 is 17 amino acids. The DNA of the CDR3 is TGTGCCAGCAGCCAAGATCTCGAGCTAGCAGGGGGAGATGGCTACACCTTC. Translating it yields CASSQDLELAGGDGYTF.

This clone has just one count. V gene TRBV11-1 combines with J gene TRBJ2-3; TRBD2 matches 10 bases. Trimming took 1 base from V and 3 from J; bases not matched to a gene: 4. This CDR3 comprises 16 residues. Germline V gives CDR1 SGHAT, CDR2 FQDESV (reference sequence). The CDR3 sequence: CASSLGASGRTDTQYF. The DNA for the CDR3 is TGTGCCAGCAGCTTAGGAGCTAGCGGGAGAACAGATACGCAGTATTTT.

The rearrangement joins TRBV5-1 to TRBJ2-5, with TRBD2 identical over 16 bases. The CDR3 is made up of 18 amino acids. CDR1 is SGHRS and CDR2 is YFSETQ in the germline V gene. V lost 3 bases and J lost 4; bases outside the gene matches: 9. As DNA, the CDR3 is TGCGCCAGCAGCTCGGGACTAGCGGGAGGGCCTTTGGGAGAGACCCAGTACTTC. This sequence encodes CASSSGLAGGPLGETQYF.

This clone was detected only once. The chain links TRBV4-1 to TRBJ2-7, with 8 positions matching TRBD2. Germline CDR1 and CDR2: MGHRA and YSYEKL. V dropped 1 base and J dropped 5; count of bases not matched to a gene: 10. CDR3 length: 16 amino acids. CDR3 sequence: CASSQGRGAGVDEQYF. The CDR3 DNA follows: TGCGCCAGCAGCCAAGGGCGGGGGGCCGGGGTAGACGAGCAGTACTTC.

The genes are TRBV10-2 and TRBJ2-3; 9 bases are shared with TRBD2. The ends lost 4 bases at V and 2 bases at J; junction bases unmatched: 13. Germline V gene lookup returns CDR1 WSHSY and CDR2 SAAADI. The CDR3 has 18 amino acids. The CDR3 spells CASSVEMSGLAYTDTQYF. The CDR3 nucleotides read TGCGCCAGCAGTGTTGAGATGAGCGGACTAGCGTACACAGATACGCAGTATTTT.

This clone is a singleton in its sample. The chain recombines TRBV19 with TRBJ2-7, with D perhaps TRBD2 (6 bases). V was pared by 0 bases and J by 2 bases, with 23 bases between. CDR1 LNHDA and CDR2 SQIVND come from the germline V gene (reference sequence). The CDR3 extends over 19 amino acids. The CDR3 DNA reads as TGTGCCAGTAGTATAGATGGTGGGGATTCCGGGACTCATCCCTACGAGCAGTACTTC. As protein: CASSIDGGDSGTHPYEQYF.

This clone was seen only a few times. Here the CDR3 reads CASSFRQGAMNTEAFF. The CDR3 nucleotides are TGTGCCAGCAGCTTTAGACAGGGGGCTATGAACACTGAAGCTTTCTTT. The J gene is TRBJ1-1, the V gene TRBV14; 10 nucleotides line up with TRBD1. The junction had 6 bases not matched to a gene; V was cut back by 5 bases and J by 0 bases. Germline lookup yields CDR1 SGHDN and CDR2 FVKESK. The CDR3 sequence is 16 residues long.

The chain recombines TRBV28 with TRBJ2-3, with a tentative D call TRBD2 (6 bases). Trimming stripped 5 bases from V and 7 bases from J, with 19 bases between. This CDR3 region has 15 residues. CDR1 MDHEN and CDR2 SYDVKM come from the germline V gene. The CDR3 DNA reads as TGTGCCAGCAGTCTCGGGGGACGATTAAAAAATACGCAGTATTTT. Its translation: CASSLGGRLKNTQYF. Based on the CDR3 plus reference TRBV28 and TRBJ2-3, the full variable domain is DVKVTQSSRYLVKRTGEKVFLECVQDMDHENMFWYRQDPGLGLRLIYFSYDVKMKEKGDIPEGYSVSREKKERFSLILESASTNQTSMYLCASSLGGRLKNTQYFGPGTRLTVL.

The J gene is TRBJ1-2, the V gene TRBV4-2; tentative D call: TRBD1 (5 bases). V was clipped by 0 bases and J by 4 bases, with 21 bases between them. Germline loops: CDR1 LGHNA, CDR2 YNFKEQ. The CDR3 totals 18 residues. CDR3 nucleotides: TGTGCCAGCAGCCAAGAAGTAGCAGGGTCGTCCACCCGCTATGGCTACACCTTC. As protein: CASSQEVAGSSTRYGYTF.